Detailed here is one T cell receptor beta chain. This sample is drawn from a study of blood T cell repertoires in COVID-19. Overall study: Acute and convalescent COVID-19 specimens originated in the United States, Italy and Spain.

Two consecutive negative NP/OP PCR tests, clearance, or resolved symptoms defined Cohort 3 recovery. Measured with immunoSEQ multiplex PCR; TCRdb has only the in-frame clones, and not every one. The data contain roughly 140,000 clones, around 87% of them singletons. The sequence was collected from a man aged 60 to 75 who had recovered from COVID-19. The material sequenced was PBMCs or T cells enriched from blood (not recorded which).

The CDR3 DNA sequence: TGTGCCAGCTCACCAGGACAGGGAGTTAGCTATGGCTACACCTTC. Translation gives CASSPGQGVSYGYTF. The chain uses TRBV18 and TRBJ1-2, with 8 bases that match TRBD1. This CDR3 is 15 amino acids long. CDR1 and CDR2 from the germline V gene are KGHSH and LQKENI. J lost 4 bases, V lost 2 bases, and 6 bases had no gene match.